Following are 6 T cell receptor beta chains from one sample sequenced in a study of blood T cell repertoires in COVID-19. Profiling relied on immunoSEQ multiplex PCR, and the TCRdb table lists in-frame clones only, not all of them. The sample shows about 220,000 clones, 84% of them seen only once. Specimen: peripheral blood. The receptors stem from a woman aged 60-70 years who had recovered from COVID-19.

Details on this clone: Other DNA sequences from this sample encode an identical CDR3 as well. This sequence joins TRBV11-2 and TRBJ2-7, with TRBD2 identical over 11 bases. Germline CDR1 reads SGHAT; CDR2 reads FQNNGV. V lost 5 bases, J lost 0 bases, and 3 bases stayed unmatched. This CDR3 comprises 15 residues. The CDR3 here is CASSTSGGFSYEQYF. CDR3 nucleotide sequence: TGTGCCAGCAGCACTAGCGGGGGATTCTCCTACGAGCAGTACTTC.

CDR3 sequence (DNA): TGTGCCAGCATCCTCGCGGGGCCCAGCAATCAGCCCCAGCATTTT. Encoded protein: CASILAGPSNQPQHF. V gene TRBV6-5 combines with J gene TRBJ1-5; the D gene is possibly TRBD1 (5 bases). CDR1 is MNHEY, CDR2 SVGAGI, per germline. V was shortened by 7 bases and J by 1 base, with 14 bases between the two germline ends. The CDR3 length is 15 residues.

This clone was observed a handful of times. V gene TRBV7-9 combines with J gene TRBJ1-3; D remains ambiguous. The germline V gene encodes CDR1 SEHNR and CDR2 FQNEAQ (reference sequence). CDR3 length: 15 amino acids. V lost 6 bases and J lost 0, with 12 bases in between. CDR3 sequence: CASSYQESSGNTIYF. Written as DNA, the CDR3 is TGTGCCAGCAGTTATCAGGAAAGCTCTGGAAACACCATATATTTT.

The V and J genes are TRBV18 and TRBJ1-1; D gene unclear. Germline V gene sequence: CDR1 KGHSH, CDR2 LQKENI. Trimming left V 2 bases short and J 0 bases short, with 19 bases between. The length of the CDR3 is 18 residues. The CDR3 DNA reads TGTGCCAGCTCACCAGGAATCAGGCGGGAACCCATGAACACTGAAGCTTTCTTT. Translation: CASSPGIRREPMNTEAFF.

As DNA, the CDR3 is TGCGCCAGCAGCTTTCGGACGGACAGGGAGCTGTTTTTT. Its protein is CASSFRTDRELFF. The rearrangement links TRBV5-1 to TRBJ2-2; maybe TRBD1 (5 bases). The germline V and J ends were trimmed by 2 bases and 9 bases, with 11 bases remaining between them. The CDR3 runs to 13 residues. The germline CDR1 and CDR2 sequences are SGHRS and YFSETQ.

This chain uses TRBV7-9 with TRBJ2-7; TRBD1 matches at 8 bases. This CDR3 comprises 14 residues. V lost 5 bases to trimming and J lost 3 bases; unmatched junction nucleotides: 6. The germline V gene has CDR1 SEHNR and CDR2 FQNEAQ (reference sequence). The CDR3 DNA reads TGTGCCAGCAGCCGGAGGGACAGGAACTACGAGCAGTACTTC. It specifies CASSRRDRNYEQYF.